The sequence of this T cell receptor (beta chain) was determined in a study of T cells in Graves' hyperthyroidism and ophthalmopathy. As for the study in general: Sampling of peripheral blood happened at initial diagnosis, prior to any treatment.

Trimming removed 2 bases at V and 7 bases at J, with 20 bases between. There are 17 residues in the CDR3. The germline CDR1 and CDR2 sequences are KGHDR and SFDVKD. Notes on the study in general: It was a median roughly six months before onset that the model predicted ophthalmopathy.

This clonotype was recorded many times. What it recognizes is unknown. Amplification of TCR beta CDR3 regions used RNA as the template. Researchers ran a first-round RT-PCR on the TCR CDR3 using the HTBI primer set. TCRdb re-called the multiplex PCR reads through MiXCR, storing one row per CDR3 protein. This table holds nearly 600,000 distinct CDR3 sequences, approximately 15% found once. PBMCs were derived from roughly 10 ml fresh peripheral blood. The rearrangement joins TRBV24-1 to TRBJ2-1, with D tentatively TRBD2 (6 bases). This receptor was obtained from a woman aged 18-30 years with Graves' ophthalmopathy. Sequencing was performed on blood. CDR3 loop: CATSDYQAGNAGNEQFF. For the CDR3, the DNA is TGTGCCACCAGTGATTACCAAGCGGGTAACGCTGGTAATGAGCAGTTCTTC.